This T cell receptor (beta chain) is drawn from a study of shared clonotypes between healthy human individuals. Study-wide results and caveats: The sharing of 5% to 6.5% of naive CD4 clonotypes was seen across several donors.

TCRdb's table, derived via immunoSEQ multiplex PCR, lists solely in-frame clones and lacks some. The sample has about 2.4 million clones; roughly 92% are singletons. The CDR3 length is 15 residues. Trimming took 1 base from V and 2 from J, leaving 11 bases between them. Germline V gene data show CDR1 as SGHAT and CDR2 as FQNNGV. Notes on this clone: The antigen remains unidentified. Additional DNA sequences in this sample encode the identical CDR3.

CD45RA-negative memory and CD45RA+ naive subsets were split from the CD4+ cells. Input material: naive CD4+ T cells sorted from blood. The subset was: CD45RA+ positively selected. This clonotype was obtained from a man aged 18 to 35 in good health. The gene calls are TRBV11-2 and TRBJ2-5, with unresolved D. The CDR3 nucleotides are TGTGCCAGCAGCTTAGGGCAGATATATCAAGAGACCCAGTACTTC. Translated, it gives CASSLGQIYQETQYF.